Shown below are 11 T cell receptor beta chains from a single sample sequenced in a study of T and B cells in COVID-19 patients. BIOMED2 TRB-A/B primer pools were used in multiplex TRB PCR. One entry per CDR3 protein, called by TCRdb with MiXCR from the multiplex PCR reads. Among under 5,000 distinct CDR3 sequences, approximately 25% were seen once, and the ten largest hold roughly 20%. TRB was amplified from about 250-500 ng of blood genomic DNA. Sequencing was done on a sample of blood. The source of these receptors is a human donor with active COVID-19.

This clonotype was found a few times. The chain couples TRBV30 to TRBJ1-5, with 8 nucleotides matching TRBD1. Germline V gene data show CDR1 as GTSNPN and CDR2 as SVGIG (reference sequence). This CDR3 region has 15 residues. With 3 bases clipped from V and 4 bases from J, the junction kept 8 bases outside the gene matches. CDR3 bases: TGTGCCTGGAGCCACCGGGACAGGCAGAATCAGCCCCAGCATTTT. Residues: CAWSHRDRQNQPQHF.

This clonotype was seen once. The chain has TRBV5-1 and TRBJ1-2, with 7 bases that match TRBD1. The germline V gene encodes CDR1 SGHRS and CDR2 YFSETQ. V was clipped by 3 bases and J by 8 bases; unmatched bases: 13. The CDR3 covers 15 residues. CDR3 amino acids: CASSWQGVEGSGYTF. CDR3 DNA sequence: TGCGCCAGCAGCTGGCAGGGGGTAGAAGGCAGCGGCTACACCTTC.

This clonotype qualifies as medium-sized (0.01 to 0.1%). The chain employs TRBV6-5 and TRBJ2-2, with D hard to call. Germline CDR1 is MNHEY and CDR2 is SVGAGI. V lost 4 bases, J lost 0 bases, and 9 bases lay in between. The CDR3 sequence is 15 residues long. Here the CDR3 DNA reads TGTGCCAGCAGTTTTCGGCTCCCGAACACCGGGGAGCTGTTTTTT. Protein product: CASSFRLPNTGELFF.

By share, this clonotype ranks as medium-sized (0.01 to 0.1%). This chain links TRBV19 with TRBJ2-5, with D possibly matching TRBD1 (5 bases). Trimming took 5 bases from V and 9 from J, leaving 16 bases between them. The CDR3 runs 13 residues. From germline, CDR1 is LNHDA and CDR2 SQIVND (reference sequence). The CDR3 nucleotides are TGTGCCAGTAGTTCAGGGCATCCCCGGGCCCAGTACTTC. It encodes CASSSGHPRAQYF. The variable domain in full, completed from reference TRBV19 and TRBJ2-5, reads DGGITQSPKYLFRKEGQNVTLSCEQNLNHDAMYWYRQDPGQGLRLIYYSQIVNDFQKGDIAEGYSVSREKKESFPLTVTSAQKNPTAFYLCASSSGHPRAQYFGPGTRLLVL.

This clonotype was seen more than once but under ten times. This chain joins TRBV7-2 and TRBJ2-7; D unclear. V gave up 6 bases and J gave up 2 bases, with 5 bases separating them. There are 11 residues in the CDR3. The germline CDR1 and CDR2 sequences are SGHTA and FQGNSA. CDR3 sequence (DNA): TGTGCCAGCAGAAATACCTACGAGCAGTACTTC. It encodes CASRNTYEQYF.

This chain uses TRBV5-3 with TRBJ1-5, with TRBD1 matching 7 bases. TRBV5-3 is marked as an open reading frame, function uncertain. The CDR3 has 19 residues. J lost 3 bases, V lost 0 bases, and 15 bases had no gene match. The CDR3 loop reads CARSLAPRSPTGDNQPQHF. The CDR3 coding sequence is TGTGCCAGAAGCTTGGCCCCCCGGAGCCCCACAGGGGACAATCAGCCCCAGCATTTT.

Comments on this clonotype: This may be a read error, as it is one base from a much larger clone. V usage is TRBV12-3 or TRBV12-4 and J usage is TRBJ2-5; 7 bases map to TRBD2. Losses at the gene ends were 5 bases for V and 6 bases for J; bases not matched to a gene: 6. CDR3 length: 13 amino acids. CDR3 protein: CASSRSGKKTQYF. The CDR3 DNA reads as TGTGCCAGCAGTCGAAGCGGGAAAAAGACCCAGTACTTC.

This clonotype has just a few counts. The chain recombines TRBV14 with TRBJ2-3, with D hard to call. V was pared by 4 bases and J by 1 base, with 15 bases between. Per germline, CDR1 SGHDN and CDR2 FVKESK. The CDR3 length is 16 residues. The CDR3 region is CASSPFWVSGTDTQYF. Written as DNA, the CDR3 is TGTGCCAGCAGCCCCTTTTGGGTCTCTGGCACAGATACGCAGTATTTT.

Only a few counts were recorded for this clonotype. The V call is TRBV6-1, the J call TRBJ1-5, with 7 bases lining up with TRBD1. This CDR3 is 14 amino acids long. The V and J ends lost 4 bases and 4 bases, in that order; junction bases with no gene match: 4. Germline V gene lookup returns CDR1 MNHNS and CDR2 SASEGT. The DNA of the CDR3 is TGTGCCAGCAGTGTAAGGGGGCTGAATCAGCCCCAGCATTTT. Its protein is CASSVRGLNQPQHF.

This clonotype ranks as medium-sized. V is TRBV5-6 and J is TRBJ2-7; a possible D gene is TRBD2 (5 bases). V was cut by 3 bases and J by 1 base, with 17 bases left in between. The CDR3 is 16 residues long. Germline loops: CDR1 SGHDT, CDR2 YYEEEE. The DNA of the CDR3 is TGTGCCAGCAGCTCGACCGGGAACAACCCATCCTACGAGCAGTACTTC. This codes for CASSSTGNNPSYEQYF.

The count of this clonotype is one. This chain connects TRBV27 to TRBJ2-3; D is tentatively TRBD1 or TRBD2 (5 bases each). CDR3 length: 15 amino acids. The V and J ends lost 3 bases and 2 bases respectively, with 12 bases between them. The germline gives CDR1 MNHEY, CDR2 SMNVEV (reference sequence). DNA of the CDR3: TGTGCCAGCAGTTTCCGGGACGGCTACACAGATACGCAGTATTTT. This translates into CASSFRDGYTDTQYF.